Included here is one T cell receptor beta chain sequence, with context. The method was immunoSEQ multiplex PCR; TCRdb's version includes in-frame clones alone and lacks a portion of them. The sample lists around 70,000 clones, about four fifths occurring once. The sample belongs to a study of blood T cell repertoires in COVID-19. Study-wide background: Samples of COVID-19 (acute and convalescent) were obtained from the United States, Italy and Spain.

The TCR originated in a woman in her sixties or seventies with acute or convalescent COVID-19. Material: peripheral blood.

The CDR3 nucleotides read TGTGCCAGCAGTTTGACTAGCGGGAATGGCGAGCAGTACTTC. Amino acid sequence: CASSLTSGNGEQYF. V usage is TRBV27 and J usage is TRBJ2-7; the match to TRBD2 covers 11 bases. Germline V gene data show CDR1 as MNHEY and CDR2 as SMNVEV (reference sequence). The V gene end was trimmed by 3 bases and the J gene end by 6 bases; junction bases not matched to a gene: 4. This CDR3 has 14 amino acids.